These 21 T cell receptor beta chains were all obtained from the same sample, sequenced in a study of glioma-infiltrating T cells after dendritic cell vaccination. Libraries were prepared by immunoSEQ multiplex PCR; TCRdb keeps only in-frame clonotypes and omits some of them. Of 45,000 to 50,000 clones in the sample, around 86% were seen once. Specimen: blood, collected before dendritic cell vaccination. The receptors here all came from a human donor with glioblastoma.

V is TRBV27 and J is TRBJ2-2, with D possibly being TRBD1 (5 bases). The CDR3 has 17 amino acids. CDR1 MNHEY and CDR2 SMNVEV come from the germline V gene (reference sequence). The V end lost 7 bases, the J end lost 5 bases, and 23 bases lay between the germline ends. CDR3 in amino acids: CASNSFWSAKGTGELFF. As DNA, the CDR3 is TGTGCCAGCAACTCTTTTTGGTCAGCCAAGGGGACCGGGGAGCTGTTTTTT.

V and J are TRBV5-1 and TRBJ2-1, with D possibly TRBD2 on 6 matching bases. In germline, CDR1 is SGHRS, CDR2 YFSETQ. V was cut by 7 bases and J by 1 base, with 24 bases left in between. The CDR3 is 18 amino acids. CDR3 in amino acids: CASSIRDLQTMSYNEQFF. The CDR3, as DNA: TGCGCCAGCTCAATCCGGGACTTACAGACGATGTCCTACAATGAGCAGTTCTTC.

The genes are TRBV29-1 and TRBJ2-7; 7 bases line up with TRBD1. The CDR3 totals 12 residues. After removal of 6 bases from V and 5 bases from J, the junction contained 7 bases not matched to a gene. CDR1 is SQVTM and CDR2 is ANQGSEA in the germline V gene. The CDR3: CSVLQGSNEQYF. The CDR3 DNA is TGCAGCGTATTACAGGGGAGTAACGAGCAGTACTTC.

The chain links TRBV15 to TRBJ1-2; D may be TRBD1 (6 bases). Germline V gene data show CDR1 as LNHNV and CDR2 as YYDKDF (reference sequence). The length of the CDR3 is 12 residues. V lost 5 bases to trimming and J lost 8 bases, with 12 bases between them. CDR3 bases: TGTGCCACCAGCGCCTCCGACAGGGGCTACACCTTC. Translated, it gives CATSASDRGYTF.

This clone was seen a single time. A read error may produce the germline difference seen at one junction end. The sample holds other DNA sequences that translate to the same CDR3. This rearrangement joins TRBV6-5 to TRBJ1-2, with D unresolved. This CDR3 has 11 residues. Germline CDR1 MNHEY, CDR2 SVGAGI. In DNA form, the CDR3 reads TGTGCCAGCAGTAACAGTGCTGGCTACACTTTC. Encoded protein: CASSNSAGYTF.

V usage is TRBV10-3 and J usage is TRBJ2-7; D gene uncertain. The CDR3 runs 14 residues. Germline V gene sequence: CDR1 ENHRY, CDR2 SYGVKD. V lost 2 bases and J lost 4, with 12 bases in between. CDR3 nucleotides: TGTGCCATCAGTGAGGGGCCCCTCATTTACGAGCAGTACTTC. Translating it yields CAISEGPLIYEQYF.

The chain couples TRBV20-1 to TRBJ2-7, with D unclear. The germline V gene has CDR1 DFQATT and CDR2 SNEGSKA (reference sequence). V was cut by 0 bases and J by 4 bases, with 4 bases left in between. This CDR3 region has 11 residues. CDR3 region: CSARDVYEQYF. CDR3 in DNA: TGCAGTGCTAGAGATGTATACGAGCAGTACTTC.

This chain joins TRBV9 and TRBJ2-7, with TRBD2 matching over 11 bases. The CDR3 runs 14 residues. With V trimmed by 7 bases and J by 3 bases, 6 bases remained unmatched. Per germline, CDR1 SGDLS and CDR2 YYNGEE. The CDR3 spells CASGRTSGFYEQYF. CDR3 nucleotides: TGTGCCAGCGGACGGACTAGCGGGTTCTACGAGCAGTACTTC.

The chain is built from TRBV15 and TRBJ2-5; the match to TRBD2 covers 10 bases. Germline values: CDR1 LNHNV, CDR2 YYDKDF (reference sequence). The CDR3 has 17 residues. V shed 3 bases and J 8 bases; nucleotides not matched to a gene: 15. CDR3 loop: CATSRGKGTSVPGTQYF. The CDR3, as DNA: TGTGCCACCAGCAGGGGGAAGGGGACTAGCGTGCCGGGAACCCAGTACTTC. The variable domain in full, completed from reference TRBV15 and TRBJ2-5, reads DAMVIQNPRYQVTQFGKPVTLSCSQTLNHNVMYWYQQKSSQAPKLLFHYYDKDFNNEADTPDNFQSRRPNTSFCFLDIRSPGLGDTAMYLCATSRGKGTSVPGTQYFGPGTRLLVL.

V and J are TRBV10-1 and TRBJ1-1; the D is unclear. V was cut by 4 bases and J by 0 bases, with 15 bases left in between. The CDR3 runs 16 residues. Germline V gives CDR1 WNHNN, CDR2 SYGVQD (reference sequence). This CDR3 reads CASSGAARGMNTEAFF. In nucleotides, the CDR3 is TGCGCCAGCAGTGGGGCGGCCCGGGGAATGAACACTGAAGCTTTCTTT.

The chain links TRBV5-1 to TRBJ1-2; D might be TRBD1 (5 bases). V dropped 8 bases and J dropped 4 bases, with 24 bases sitting between them. The CDR3 is made up of 16 amino acids. The germline gives CDR1 SGHRS, CDR2 YFSETQ. CDR3 sequence reads: CASRNGATGSGYGYTF. The CDR3 nucleotides are TGCGCCAGTCGAAACGGGGCTACCGGTAGCGGCTATGGCTACACCTTC.

This clone has a single count. The V gene is TRBV11-2, the J gene TRBJ1-4; D is uncertain. The CDR3 is 14 amino acids. CDR1 and CDR2 from the germline V gene are SGHAT and FQNNGV. The ends were cut back, 5 bases at V and 4 bases at J, with 11 bases in the middle. CDR3 in amino acids: CASSHGRGNEKLFF. CDR3 nucleotides: TGTGCCAGCAGCCATGGGCGGGGTAATGAAAAACTGTTTTTT.

The chain uses TRBV7-8 and TRBJ1-5; TRBD1 matches 10 bases. This CDR3 is 20 amino acids long. Germline V gene lookup returns CDR1 SGHVS and CDR2 FQNEAQ. The V segment lost 2 bases and the J segment 5 bases; nucleotides outside the gene matches: 18. The CDR3 nucleotides read TGTGCCAGCAGCTTATTTAGGGGGACAGGGGCCGCAAAAAACTATCAGCCCCAGCATTTT. It is translated as CASSLFRGTGAAKNYQPQHF.

This sequence joins TRBV10-3 and TRBJ1-1, with D uncertain. V lost 6 bases and J lost 6, with 11 bases in between. The CDR3 sequence is 12 residues long. Looked up from germline, CDR1 is ENHRY and CDR2 is SYGVKD. This CDR3 reads CAISSGSAEAFF. In DNA, the CDR3 is TGTGCCATCAGCAGCGGAAGCGCTGAAGCTTTCTTT.

This clone appeared once. The rearrangement links TRBV19 to TRBJ1-1; D may be TRBD1 (5 bases). The CDR3 has 15 residues. The V gene lost 3 bases and the J gene lost 1 base, with 12 bases spanning the gap. Germline CDR1 and CDR2: LNHDA and SQIVND (reference sequence). CDR3 in DNA: TGTGCCAGTAGTATCCCCGGGAGGGGGAACACTGAAGCTTTCTTT. Amino acids: CASSIPGRGNTEAFF.

V and J are TRBV4-3 and TRBJ2-2; TRBD2 agrees at 9 bases. With 0 bases clipped from V and 6 bases from J, the junction kept 11 bases outside the gene matches. CDR3 size: 18 residues. In germline, CDR1 is LGHNA, CDR2 YSLEER. The CDR3 DNA sequence: TGCGCCAGCAGCCAAGATCTGGCTGGGACTAGCATTTCCGGGGAGCTGTTTTTT. It translates to CASSQDLAGTSISGELFF.

CDR3 DNA sequence: TGTGCCAGTAGTTGGTGGGCCGCGAACACTGAAGCTTTCTTT. Translated, it gives CASSWWAANTEAFF. J is TRBJ1-1 and V is TRBV19; unclear D gene. Germline V gene sequence: CDR1 LNHDA, CDR2 SQIVND (reference sequence). The CDR3 totals 14 residues. V was shortened by 5 bases and J by 1 base, with 11 bases between the two germline ends.

The chain links TRBV15 to TRBJ1-5; D possibly corresponds to TRBD1 (6 bases). Trimming stripped 1 base from V and 5 bases from J, with 15 bases between. The germline CDR1 and CDR2 sequences are LNHNV and YYDKDF (reference sequence). There are 16 residues in the CDR3. This CDR3 is CATSRGNRDKDQPQHF. DNA of the CDR3: TGTGCCACCAGCAGAGGGAACAGGGACAAGGATCAGCCCCAGCATTTT.

This clone was seen a single time. The V and J genes are TRBV10-2 and TRBJ1-5; D is perhaps TRBD1 (5 bases). V was cut by 7 bases and J by 2 bases, with 9 bases left in between. The CDR3 totals 13 residues. Germline CDR1 reads WSHSY; CDR2 reads SAAADI. The CDR3 DNA sequence: TGCGCCAGCACCCAGGGCGGCAATCAGCCCCAGCATTTT. Translation: CASTQGGNQPQHF.

The rearrangement uses TRBV2 and TRBJ1-2; D may be TRBD1 (6 bases). Trimming removed 1 base from V and 6 bases from J, with 12 bases in between. This CDR3 has 14 residues. Germline V gene data show CDR1 as SNHLY and CDR2 as FYNNEI. CDR3 bases: TGTGCCAGCAGTGAAGTTGGGGGCGGCGATGGCTACACCTTC. It yields the protein CASSEVGGGDGYTF. The entire variable domain, with the rest obtained from reference TRBV2 and TRBJ1-2, is as follows: EPEVTQTPSHQVTQMGQEVILRCVPISNHLYFYWYRQILGQKVEFLVSFYNNEISEKSEIFDDQFSVERPDGSNFTLKIRSTKLEDSAMYFCASSEVGGGDGYTFGSGTRLTVV.

J is TRBJ2-7 and V is TRBV7-2, with 9 bases matching TRBD1. The CDR3 is 14 amino acids. Germline-derived CDR1 and CDR2 are SGHTA and FQGNSA. V dropped 4 bases and J dropped 2; count of bases not matched to a gene: 3. CDR3 sequence: CASSSTGGPYEQYF. The CDR3 nucleotides are TGTGCCAGCAGCTCCACAGGGGGCCCCTACGAGCAGTACTTC.